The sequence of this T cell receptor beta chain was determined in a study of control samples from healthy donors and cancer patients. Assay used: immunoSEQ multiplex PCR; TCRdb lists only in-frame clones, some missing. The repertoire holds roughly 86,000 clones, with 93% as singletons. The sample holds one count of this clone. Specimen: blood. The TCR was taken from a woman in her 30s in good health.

The CDR3 region has the DNA TGTGCCAGTAGTAGGTCCACAAAGCCCCTCTACAATGAGCAGTTCTTC. This translates into CASSRSTKPLYNEQFF. The rearrangement uses TRBV19 and TRBJ2-1; D gene uncertain. The CDR3 covers 16 residues. The V gene's germline CDR1 is LNHDA and CDR2 SQIVND (reference sequence). Deletions cut 4 bases from V and 3 bases from J, with 16 bases between.